This T cell receptor beta chain appears in the sequencing data of a study of PD-L1 blockade in urothelial cancer. Study as a whole: The analyses of blood took place 3 weeks (second dose) and 6 weeks after treatment start.

As for time point: peripheral blood 6 weeks after treatment start. Clones were sequenced by immunoSEQ multiplex PCR, and TCRdb holds only the in-frame ones, with some missing. The table shows around 40,000 clones, with around 83% occurring only once. The sequence was collected from a man between 65 and 85 years old with urothelial cancer. Material: PBMCs, obtained around atezolizumab (anti-PD-L1) treatment.

The CDR3, as DNA: TGTGCCAGCAGCCAAGGGACAGGGTGGGGCTCCACTGAAGCTTTCTTT. Protein: CASSQGTGWGSTEAFF. The chain is built from TRBV14 and TRBJ1-1, with 8 bases identical to TRBD1. The germline gives CDR1 SGHDN, CDR2 FVKESK. The CDR3 is 16 amino acids. V shed 1 base and J 4 bases; nucleotides not matched to a gene: 8.